The next 19 T cell receptor beta chains were all read from a single sample in a study of CD4 T cells in relation to SARS-CoV-2 and coronaviruses. The data were produced by immunoSEQ multiplex PCR, yet TCRdb's version contains in-frame clones alone and is incomplete. This sample carries some 69,000 clones, around 93% of them seen once, and the ten largest clones take around 0.14%. CD4+ T cells from unexposed donors were obtained before the COVID-19 pandemic (2011-2018). Sequencing was carried out using naive CD4+ T cells from PBMCs. The subset here: naive CD4+ T cells isolated by negative enrichment. These receptors all come from a human donor in good health.

V is TRBV19 and J is TRBJ1-5; D unresolved. V was clipped by 3 bases and J by 2 bases, with 5 bases between them. The CDR3 extends over 13 amino acids. Germline V CDR1 and CDR2: LNHDA, SQIVND (reference sequence). The CDR3, as DNA: TGTGCCAGTAGTATTGTAGGCAATCAGCCCCAGCATTTT. Translated: CASSIVGNQPQHF.

The V call is TRBV7-9, the J call TRBJ1-2; the D is unclear. Germline CDR1 is SEHNR and CDR2 is FQNEAQ (reference sequence). Trimming removed 4 bases from V and 2 bases from J, with 11 bases in between. The CDR3 runs 14 residues. The CDR3, as DNA: TGTGCCAGCAGCTCTGCCCGGGGAAACTATGGCTACACCTTC. This encodes CASSSARGNYGYTF.

This sequence joins TRBV7-8 and TRBJ2-1; TRBD2 aligns across 10 bases. The CDR3 is made up of 15 amino acids. CDR1 and CDR2 from the germline V gene are SGHVS and FQNEAQ. Losses at the gene ends were 5 bases for V and 6 bases for J; bases not matched to a gene: 7. The CDR3 DNA is TGTGCCAGCAGCCCAAGGACTAGCGGTGGCAATGAGCAGTTCTTC. Protein sequence: CASSPRTSGGNEQFF. Using reference TRBV7-8 and TRBJ2-1 for the parts outside the CDR3, the full variable domain is GAGVSQSPRYKVAKRGQDVALRCDPISGHVSLFWYQQALGQGPEFLTYFQNEAQLDKSGLPSDRFFAERPEGSVSTLKIQRTQQEDSAVYLCASSPRTSGGNEQFFGPGTRLTVL.

V usage is TRBV6-6 and J usage is TRBJ1-2; D ambiguous. The germline V and J ends were trimmed by 5 bases and 4 bases, with 8 bases remaining between them. CDR1 is MNHNY, CDR2 SVGAGI, per germline (reference sequence). CDR3 length equals 12 residues. The DNA of the CDR3 is TGTGCCAGCAGTCCCATGGCCTATGGCTACACCTTC. The encoded protein is CASSPMAYGYTF.

The rearrangement joins TRBV5-1 to TRBJ2-7; D is perhaps TRBD1 (6 bases). The germline gives CDR1 SGHRS, CDR2 YFSETQ. The CDR3 is made up of 14 amino acids. Trimming took off 4 bases at V and 1 base at J, with 12 bases between the two ends. The CDR3 DNA reads TGCGCCAGCAGCACCGAACAGGGATCCTACGAGCAGTACTTC. Protein product: CASSTEQGSYEQYF.

V usage is TRBV7-2 and J usage is TRBJ2-3, with 7 bases aligning to TRBD2. The CDR3 loop spans 17 amino acids. Germline lookup yields CDR1 SGHTA and CDR2 FQGNSA. V lost 7 bases to trimming and J lost 0 bases; unmatched junction nucleotides: 13. The CDR3 DNA reads as TGTGCCAGCACCCAAAGGGGCGGGAGTAGGAGCACAGATACGCAGTATTTT. Translation: CASTQRGGSRSTDTQYF. The full variable domain, its missing parts supplied by reference TRBV7-2 and TRBJ2-3, is GAGVSQSPSNKVTEKGKDVELRCDPISGHTALYWYRQSLGQGLEFLIYFQGNSAPDKSGLPSDRFSAERTGGSVSTLTIQRTQQEDSAVYLCASTQRGGSRSTDTQYFGPGTRLTVL.

The sample holds one count of this clone. The V call is TRBV10-3, the J call TRBJ2-2; 7 nucleotides match TRBD2. With 2 bases clipped from V and 3 bases from J, the junction kept 6 bases outside the gene matches. Germline V gene sequence: CDR1 ENHRY, CDR2 SYGVKD. The CDR3 loop spans 16 amino acids. This CDR3 reads CAISEPGRFHTGELFF. As DNA, the CDR3 is TGTGCCATCAGTGAGCCCGGGAGGTTCCACACCGGGGAGCTGTTTTTT.

V is TRBV29-1 and J is TRBJ2-1; a possible D gene is TRBD2 (5 bases). CDR1 is SQVTM, CDR2 ANQGSEA, per germline. The CDR3 loop spans 11 amino acids. Trimming took 7 bases from V and 4 from J, leaving 8 bases between them. In DNA form, the CDR3 reads TGCAGCGCCCGGGGTTACAATGAGCAGTTCTTC. Translation: CSARGYNEQFF.

The V and J genes are TRBV3-1 (or the pseudogene TRBV3-2) and TRBJ2-4; D may match TRBD1 or TRBD2 (5 bases each). The CDR3 spans 15 residues. Germline V gene sequence: CDR1 LGHDT, CDR2 YNNKEL (reference sequence). V gave up 2 bases and J gave up 0 bases, with 8 bases separating them. CDR3: CASSQPGAAKNIQYF. CDR3 sequence (DNA): TGTGCCAGCAGCCAACCCGGGGCAGCCAAAAACATTCAGTACTTC.

The V gene is TRBV7-9, the J gene TRBJ2-1; TRBD2 matches 13 bases. From germline, CDR1 is SEHNR and CDR2 FQNEAQ (reference sequence). J lost 9 bases, V lost 6 bases, and 8 bases had no gene match. The CDR3 covers 15 residues. The CDR3 reads CASSFRTSGSGEQFF. CDR3 coding DNA: TGTGCCAGCAGTTTTAGGACTAGCGGGAGCGGTGAGCAGTTCTTC.

V is TRBV19 and J is TRBJ2-3, with 12 bases identical to TRBD2. The V and J ends lost 7 bases and 0 bases, in that order; junction bases with no gene match: 14. Looked up from germline, CDR1 is LNHDA and CDR2 is SQIVND (reference sequence). The CDR3 spans 19 residues. For the CDR3, the DNA is TGTGCCAGTAAGAAAAAATCCGGACTAGCGGGACCAAGCACAGATACGCAGTATTTT. Its protein product is CASKKKSGLAGPSTDTQYF.

This clone was counted a single time. This chain links TRBV2 with TRBJ2-1, with D perhaps matching TRBD1 (5 bases). The CDR3 runs to 17 residues. Germline V CDR1 and CDR2: SNHLY, FYNNEI. V dropped 2 bases and J dropped 8 bases, with 22 bases sitting between them. CDR3 DNA sequence: TGTGCCAGCAGTGAAATTCCTCAGGGATTGAGGCGCGATGAGCAGTTCTTC. This codes for CASSEIPQGLRRDEQFF. Together with reference TRBV2 and TRBJ2-1, the CDR3 gives the full variable domain: EPEVTQTPSHQVTQMGQEVILRCVPISNHLYFYWYRQILGQKVEFLVSFYNNEISEKSEIFDDQFSVERPDGSNFTLKIRSTKLEDSAMYFCASSEIPQGLRRDEQFFGPGTRLTVL.

The V and J genes are TRBV28 and TRBJ2-5; D possibly matches TRBD1 or TRBD2 (5 bases each). The CDR3 spans 15 residues. Between the trimmed V and J ends, which lost 5 bases and 1 base, there was a span of 14 bases. CDR1 and CDR2 from the germline V gene are MDHEN and SYDVKM. This CDR3 is CASSASKGTQETQYF. The CDR3 nucleotides are TGTGCCAGCAGTGCATCTAAGGGGACCCAAGAGACCCAGTACTTC.

The gene calls are TRBV24-1 and TRBJ1-4; D is unclear. Germline CDR1 KGHDR, CDR2 SFDVKD. The CDR3 contains 16 residues. V lost 2 bases and J 0 bases, leaving 9 bases between the germline ends. CDR3 DNA: TGTGCCACCAGTGATTCTGTAGGGACAACTAATGAAAAACTGTTTTTT. Encoded protein: CATSDSVGTTNEKLFF.

This chain connects TRBV18 to TRBJ1-1; 9 bases fit TRBD1. Germline loops: CDR1 KGHSH, CDR2 LQKENI. The CDR3 consists of 15 residues. V lost 6 bases, J lost 1 base, and 6 bases stayed unmatched. CDR3 sequence reads: CASSTSTGGNTEAFF. The CDR3 nucleotides are TGTGCCAGCTCTACTTCGACAGGGGGGAACACTGAAGCTTTCTTT.

This clone has just a few counts. The chain employs TRBV7-8 and TRBJ2-2, with D tentatively TRBD2 (5 bases). This CDR3 contains 15 residues. The germline gives CDR1 SGHVS, CDR2 FQNEAQ. Trimming stripped 6 bases from V and 5 bases from J, with 16 bases between. The CDR3 here is CASRPRLAQTGELFF. Here the CDR3 DNA reads TGTGCCAGCAGGCCGCGGCTAGCCCAGACCGGGGAGCTGTTTTTT.

The V call is TRBV19, the J call TRBJ1-2, with 10 nucleotides matching TRBD1. The CDR3 consists of 15 residues. V lost 6 bases to trimming and J lost 3 bases; unmatched junction nucleotides: 7. Per germline, CDR1 LNHDA and CDR2 SQIVND (reference sequence). CDR3 coding DNA: TGTGCCAGTAGGCGACAGGGGGCTGAGCACTATGGCTACACCTTC. It encodes CASRRQGAEHYGYTF.

V is TRBV27 and J is TRBJ1-1; D perhaps matches TRBD1 (5 bases). Trimming left V 7 bases short and J 4 bases short, with 13 bases between. Germline loops: CDR1 MNHEY, CDR2 SMNVEV (reference sequence). The CDR3 totals 13 residues. Here the CDR3 reads CASTRGGTTEAFF. The CDR3 coding sequence is TGTGCCAGCACCCGGGGGGGGACCACTGAAGCTTTCTTT.

The V and J genes are TRBV19 and TRBJ1-6, with 10 bases that match TRBD1. Germline trimming cut 3 bases from V and 5 bases from J; bases unmatched to any gene: 10. CDR3 size: 18 residues. Germline assignment: CDR1 LNHDA and CDR2 SQIVND (reference sequence). Here the CDR3 reads CASSITRAGTGDNSPLHF. The DNA for the CDR3 is TGTGCCAGTAGTATCACCCGCGCCGGGACAGGGGATAATTCACCCCTCCACTTT.